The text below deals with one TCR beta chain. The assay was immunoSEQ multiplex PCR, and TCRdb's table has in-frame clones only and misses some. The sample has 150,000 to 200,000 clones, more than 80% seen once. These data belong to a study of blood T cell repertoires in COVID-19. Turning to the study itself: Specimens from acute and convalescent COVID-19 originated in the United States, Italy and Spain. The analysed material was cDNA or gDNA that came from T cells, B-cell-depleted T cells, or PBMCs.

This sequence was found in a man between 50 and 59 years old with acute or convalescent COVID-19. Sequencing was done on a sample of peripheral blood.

CDR3 residues: CASSDQRGGYNEQFF. CDR3 DNA: TGTGCCAGCAGTGACCAGCGGGGGGGCTACAATGAGCAGTTCTTC. The chain employs TRBV6-1 and TRBJ2-1, with 10 bases aligning to TRBD2. This CDR3 region has 15 residues. After removal of 3 bases from V and 3 bases from J, the junction contained 2 bases not matched to a gene. The germline CDR1 and CDR2 sequences are MNHNS and SASEGT.